This paragraph covers one T cell receptor beta chain sequence. No antigen is known for it. Profiled with immunoSEQ multiplex PCR; TCRdb holds only in-frame clones, not every one. The sample contains over 55,000 clones, 84% of which appear only once. This sample was taken from a study of OX40 agonist ivuxolimab in advanced cancers. V lost 2 bases and J 4 bases, leaving 14 bases between the germline ends. The V gene's germline CDR1 is MDHEN and CDR2 SYDVKM. This CDR3 is 15 amino acids long. General study findings and limits: Some nonresponders likewise displayed low normalized T-cell clonal expansion.

V and J are TRBV28 and TRBJ1-2, with D unresolved. The sample was CD4+ or CD8+ T cells sorted from blood, taken in a trial of the OX40 agonist ivuxolimab. This TCR came from an adult with an advanced solid tumor such as melanoma, head and neck, liver or kidney cancer. CDR3 in amino acids: CASSLPPLVGYGYTF. Here the CDR3 DNA reads TGTGCCAGCAGTTTACCGCCCCTAGTTGGCTATGGCTACACCTTC.